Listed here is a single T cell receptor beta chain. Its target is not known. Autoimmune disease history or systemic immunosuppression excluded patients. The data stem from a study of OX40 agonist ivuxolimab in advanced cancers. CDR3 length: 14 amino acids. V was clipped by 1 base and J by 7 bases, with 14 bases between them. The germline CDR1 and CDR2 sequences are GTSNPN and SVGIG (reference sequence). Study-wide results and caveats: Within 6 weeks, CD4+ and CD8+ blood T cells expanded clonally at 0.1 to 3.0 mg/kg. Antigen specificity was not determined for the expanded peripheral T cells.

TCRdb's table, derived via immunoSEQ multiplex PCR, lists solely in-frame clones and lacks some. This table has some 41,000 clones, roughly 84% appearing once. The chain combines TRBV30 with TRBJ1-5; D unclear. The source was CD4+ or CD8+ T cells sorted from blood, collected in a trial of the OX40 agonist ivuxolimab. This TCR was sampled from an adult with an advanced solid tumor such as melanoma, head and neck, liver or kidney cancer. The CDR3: CAWSETPLGQPQHF. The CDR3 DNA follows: TGTGCCTGGAGTGAGACACCTCTTGGGCAGCCCCAGCATTTT.